The sequence of this T cell receptor beta chain was determined in a study of PD-1 blockade in mismatch repair-deficient tumors. CDR3 length equals 14 residues. V was shortened by 3 bases and J by 7 bases, with 14 bases between the two germline ends. Germline V gene lookup returns CDR1 SGHRS and CDR2 YFSETQ. Profiled with immunoSEQ multiplex PCR; TCRdb holds only in-frame clones, not every one. The table has roughly 38,000 clones, approximately 80% seen once. The TCR originated in an adult with mismatch repair-deficient cancer. Sequences were derived from PBMCs, sampled about 40 weeks after starting pembrolizumab. The chain joins TRBV5-1 to TRBJ2-1; D may be TRBD2 (5 bases). The CDR3 protein is CASSSGMGPNEQFF. CDR3 sequence (DNA): TGCGCCAGCAGCTCCGGGATGGGTCCAAATGAGCAGTTCTTC.